This entry lists 6 T cell receptor beta chains sequenced from one sample in a study of molecular identifiers for immune sequencing clone quantification. Each CDR3 protein gets one entry after TCRdb re-called the PCR reads with MiXCR. The data contain approximately 590,000 distinct CDR3 sequences, 25% of them seen just once; the ten biggest clones take up 0.6% to 0.9%. The sequencing sample was made of naive CD8+ T cells from blood, with Jurkat cell RNA spiked in. Indicated subset: FACS-sorted CD8+CD4-CCR7+CD45RA+ naive T cells. All receptors come from a human donor in good health. Some libraries in this study had Jurkat cell RNA spiked in.

V is TRBV19 and J is TRBJ2-3; TRBD1 is a possible D gene (6 bases). Germline V CDR1 and CDR2: LNHDA, SQIVND (reference sequence). V was trimmed by 3 bases and J by 3 bases, leaving 16 bases between them. This CDR3 is built from 16 residues. CDR3 sequence: CASSMIADSLTDTQYF. The CDR3 DNA sequence: TGTGCCAGTAGTATGATCGCGGACAGTTTGACAGATACGCAGTATTTT.

In its sample, this clonotype was seen a few times. The genes are TRBV5-1 and TRBJ1-3; a weak D match, TRBD1 (5 bases). The CDR3 spans 15 residues. Trimming left V 5 bases short and J 0 bases short, with 12 bases between. Germline CDR1 and CDR2: SGHRS and YFSETQ. The CDR3 is CASRPDKSSGNTIYF. The CDR3 DNA reads TGCGCCAGCAGGCCGGACAAGAGCTCTGGAAACACCATATATTTT.

The V and J genes are TRBV9 and TRBJ2-5; the D is unclear. There are 12 residues in the CDR3. The V end lost 3 bases, the J end lost 0 bases, and 3 bases lay between the germline ends. CDR1 is SGDLS and CDR2 is YYNGEE in the germline V gene. The CDR3 DNA reads TGTGCCAGCAGCGCAGACCAAGAGACCCAGTACTTC. It specifies CASSADQETQYF.

On this clonotype: This could be a read error, since a much larger clone is one nucleotide away. The gene calls are TRBV12-3 or TRBV12-4 and TRBJ2-6, with TRBD2 as a possible D gene (6 bases). CDR3 length: 18 amino acids. CDR3 sequence reads: CASSSEGPGMLGANILTF. The DNA for the CDR3 is TGTGCCAGCAGCTCGGAGGGGCCAGGAATGTTAGGGGCCAACATCCTGACTTTC.

This clonotype has ten or more counts. The chain has TRBV20-1 and TRBJ2-7; D possibly corresponds to TRBD1 (6 bases). CDR3 length: 14 residues. V was clipped by 3 bases and J by 0 bases, with 12 bases between them. Germline V lookup: CDR1 DFQATT, CDR2 SNEGSKA (reference sequence). For the CDR3, the DNA is TGCAGTGCTAGCCGAAGACAGGACTCCTACGAGCAGTACTTC. It translates to CSASRRQDSYEQYF.

This clonotype was counted a few times. It may be a read error: a sequence one base away is much more abundant. The J gene is TRBJ1-1, the V gene TRBV7-2; D unclear. CDR1 is SGHTA, CDR2 FQGNSA, per germline. The CDR3 runs 14 residues. The CDR3 sequence: CVSSLAFGNREAFF. Written as DNA, the CDR3 is TGTGTCAGCAGCTTAGCGTTCGGCAACCGTGAAGCTTTCTTT.